Below are 3 T cell receptor beta chains sequenced from a single sample in a study of T cell changes during pregnancy in multiple sclerosis (dated 2019 in TCRdb). Receptor amplification or capture employed the immunoSEQ multiplex PCR assay. TCRdb stores this immuneACCESS table with in-frame sequences only. Part of the clones is absent; in the studies checked, under half of the shortfall reflects unresolved V genes, and no reason is known for the rest. In all, the sample holds about 13,000 clones, and around nine tenths of those were seen once. The top ten clonotypes cover about 8.7% of the sample. The source was CD8+ T cells from peripheral blood mononuclear cells, collected in the first trimester of pregnancy. The origin of the receptors is a female donor with multiple sclerosis, enrolled in a pregnancy study.

This chain joins TRBV11-1 and TRBJ2-1, with TRBD2 matching 10 bases. Looked up from germline, CDR1 is SGHAT and CDR2 is FQDESV (reference sequence). The ends lost 5 bases at V and 1 base at J; junction bases unmatched: 5. The CDR3 loop spans 16 amino acids. CDR3 nucleotides: TGTGCCAGCAGCGAAGAGCGGGGGGGTTCCTACAATGAGCAGTTCTTC. This sequence encodes CASSEERGGSYNEQFF.

This clone came up once. The chain couples TRBV10-3 to TRBJ1-2, with TRBD1 matching over 12 bases. CDR3 length equals 14 residues. The germline gives CDR1 ENHRY, CDR2 SYGVKD. Trimming took 5 bases from V and 7 from J; bases not matched to a gene: 5. The CDR3 here is CAISPGQGASGYTF. The CDR3 coding sequence is TGTGCCATCAGTCCGGGACAGGGGGCCTCTGGCTACACCTTC.

V usage is TRBV18 and J usage is TRBJ1-2; 10 bases fit TRBD1. The CDR3 spans 15 residues. The J segment lost 5 bases and the V segment lost 2 bases, leaving 5 bases of the junction unmatched. The germline V gene has CDR1 KGHSH and CDR2 LQKENI. The CDR3 region has the DNA TGTGCCAGCTCACCAGGGACAGGGGCGGAATATGGCTACACCTTC. Protein: CASSPGTGAEYGYTF. Supplemented by reference TRBV18 and TRBJ1-2, the full variable domain reads NAGVMQNPRHLVRRRGQEARLRCSPMKGHSHVYWYRQLPEEGLKFMVYLQKENIIDESGMPKERFSAEFPKEGPSILRIQQVVRGDSAAYFCASSPGTGAEYGYTFGSGTRLTVV.